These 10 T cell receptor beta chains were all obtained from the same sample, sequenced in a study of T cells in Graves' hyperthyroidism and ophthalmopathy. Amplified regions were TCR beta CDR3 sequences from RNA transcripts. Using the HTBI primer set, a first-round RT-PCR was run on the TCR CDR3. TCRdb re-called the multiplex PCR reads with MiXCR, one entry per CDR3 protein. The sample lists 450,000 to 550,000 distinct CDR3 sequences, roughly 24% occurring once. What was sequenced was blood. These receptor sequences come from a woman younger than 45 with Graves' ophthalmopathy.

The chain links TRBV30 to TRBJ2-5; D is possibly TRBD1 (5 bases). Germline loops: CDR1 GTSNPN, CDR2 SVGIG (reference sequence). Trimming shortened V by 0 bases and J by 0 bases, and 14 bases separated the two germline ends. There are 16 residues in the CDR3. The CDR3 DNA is TGTGCCTGGAGTGTACCTCGACAGCTCTACCAAGAGACCCAGTACTTC. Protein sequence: CAWSVPRQLYQETQYF.

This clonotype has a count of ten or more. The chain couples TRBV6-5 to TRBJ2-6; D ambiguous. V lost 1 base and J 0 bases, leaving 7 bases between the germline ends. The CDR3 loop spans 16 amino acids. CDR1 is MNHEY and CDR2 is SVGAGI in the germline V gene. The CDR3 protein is CASSYWEHSGANVLTF. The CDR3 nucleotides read TGTGCCAGCAGTTACTGGGAACACTCTGGGGCCAACGTCCTGACTTTC.

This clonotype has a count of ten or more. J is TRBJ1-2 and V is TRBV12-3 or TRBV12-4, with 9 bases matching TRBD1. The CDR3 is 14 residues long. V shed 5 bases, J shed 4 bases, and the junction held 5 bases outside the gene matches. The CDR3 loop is CASSRSTGGYGYTF. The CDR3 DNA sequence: TGTGCCAGCAGTCGATCGACAGGGGGCTATGGCTACACCTTC.

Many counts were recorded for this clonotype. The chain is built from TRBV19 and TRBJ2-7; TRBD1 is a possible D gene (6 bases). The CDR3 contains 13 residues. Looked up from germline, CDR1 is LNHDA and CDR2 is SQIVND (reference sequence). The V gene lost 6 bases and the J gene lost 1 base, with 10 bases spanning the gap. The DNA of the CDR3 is TGTGCCAGTAGCGGACAGAGTTCCTACGAGCAGTACTTC. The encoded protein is CASSGQSSYEQYF. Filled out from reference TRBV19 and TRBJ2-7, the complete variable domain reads DGGITQSPKYLFRKEGQNVTLSCEQNLNHDAMYWYRQDPGQGLRLIYYSQIVNDFQKGDIAEGYSVSREKKESFPLTVTSAQKNPTAFYLCASSGQSSYEQYFGPGTRLTVT.

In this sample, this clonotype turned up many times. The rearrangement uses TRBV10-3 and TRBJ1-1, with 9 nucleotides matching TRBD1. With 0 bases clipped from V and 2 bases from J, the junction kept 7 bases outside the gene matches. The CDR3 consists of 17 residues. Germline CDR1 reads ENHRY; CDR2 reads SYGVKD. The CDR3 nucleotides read TGTGCCATCAGTGAGTCGGGGACAGGGATGGGAAACACTGAAGCTTTCTTT. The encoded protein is CAISESGTGMGNTEAFF.

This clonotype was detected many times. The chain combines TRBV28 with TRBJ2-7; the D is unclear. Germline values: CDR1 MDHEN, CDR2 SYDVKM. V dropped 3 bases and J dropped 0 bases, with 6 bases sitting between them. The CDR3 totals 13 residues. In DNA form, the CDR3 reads TGTGCCAGCAGTTTGGTGAGCTCCTACGAGCAGTACTTC. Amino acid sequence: CASSLVSSYEQYF.

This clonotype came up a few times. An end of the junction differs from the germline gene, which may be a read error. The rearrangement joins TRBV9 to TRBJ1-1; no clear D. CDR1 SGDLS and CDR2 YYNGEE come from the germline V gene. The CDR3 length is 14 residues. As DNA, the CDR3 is TGTGCCAGCAGCGTGGGTCGGAGGAACAATGAAGCTTTCTTT. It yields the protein CASSVGRRNNEAFF.

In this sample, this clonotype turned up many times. Written as DNA, the CDR3 is TGTGCCAGCAGGGCCAGGGGTCAGCCCCAGCATTTT. Encoded protein: CASRARGQPQHF. The rearrangement joins TRBV12-3 or TRBV12-4 to TRBJ1-5; TRBD1 is a possible D gene (6 bases). V lost 6 bases and J lost 6, with 9 bases in between. The CDR3 spans 12 residues.

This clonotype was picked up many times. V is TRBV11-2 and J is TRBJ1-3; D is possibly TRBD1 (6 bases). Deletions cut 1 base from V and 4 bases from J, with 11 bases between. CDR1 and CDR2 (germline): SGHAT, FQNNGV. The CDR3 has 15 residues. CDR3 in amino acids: CASSLVPGTGNTIYF. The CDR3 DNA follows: TGTGCCAGCAGCTTAGTGCCGGGGACAGGAAACACCATATATTTT.

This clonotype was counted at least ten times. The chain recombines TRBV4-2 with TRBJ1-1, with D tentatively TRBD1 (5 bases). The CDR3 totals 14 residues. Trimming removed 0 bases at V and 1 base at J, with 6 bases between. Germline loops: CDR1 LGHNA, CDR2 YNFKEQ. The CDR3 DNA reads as TGTGCCAGCAGCCAAGATCAGGGGAACACTGAAGCTTTCTTT. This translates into CASSQDQGNTEAFF.